This T cell receptor (beta chain) was captured by sequencing in a study of cytomegalovirus exposure and HLA in healthy donors. This CDR3 contains 15 residues. Trimming left V 5 bases short and J 2 bases short, with 13 bases between. The V gene's germline CDR1 is LNHNV and CDR2 YYDKDF (reference sequence). PCR employed 60 Vbeta and 13 Jbeta primers. The protocol was immunoSEQ multiplex PCR, while the TCRdb copy is restricted to in-frame clones and leaves out a portion. The sample includes 100,000 to 150,000 clones, about two thirds of them seen just once. The source of this sequence is a man aged 55-75 years in good health and CMV-seropositive. The chain joins TRBV15 to TRBJ1-5, with D hard to call. Sequenced sample: PBMCs. The CDR3 is CATSDYREGNQPQHF. The CDR3 region has the DNA TGTGCCACCAGCGATTATCGGGAGGGCAATCAGCCCCAGCATTTT.